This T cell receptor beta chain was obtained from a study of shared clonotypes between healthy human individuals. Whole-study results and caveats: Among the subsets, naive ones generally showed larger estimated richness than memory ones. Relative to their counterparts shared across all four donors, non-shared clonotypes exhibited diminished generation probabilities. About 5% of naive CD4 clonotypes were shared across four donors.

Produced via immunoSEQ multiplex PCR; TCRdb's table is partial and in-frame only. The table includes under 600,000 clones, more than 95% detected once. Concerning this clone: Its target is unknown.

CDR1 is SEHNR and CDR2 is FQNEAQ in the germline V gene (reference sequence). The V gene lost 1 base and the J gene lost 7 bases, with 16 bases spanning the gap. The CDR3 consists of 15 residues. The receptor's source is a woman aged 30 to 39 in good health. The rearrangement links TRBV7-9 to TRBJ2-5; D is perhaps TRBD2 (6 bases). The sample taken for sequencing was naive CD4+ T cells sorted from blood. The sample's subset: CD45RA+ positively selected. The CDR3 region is CASSLVAGRDGTQYF. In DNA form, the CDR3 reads TGTGCCAGCAGCTTAGTGGCGGGAAGAGACGGGACCCAGTACTTC.